This T cell receptor beta chain appears in the sequencing data of a study of T cell repertoires in ileal Crohn's disease. Overall study: The M6 sample came from neoterminal ileum during colonoscopy after surgery.

Overall study findings and caveats: Endoscopic recurrence occurred in every patient whose clonality exceeded 26.8%. Sorted CD8 T cells held more high-frequency clones than CD4.

CDR1 is MRHNA and CDR2 is SNTAGT in the germline V gene. This CDR3 contains 18 residues. Trimming stripped 0 bases from V and 5 bases from J, with 23 bases between. Time point reported: neoterminal ileum biopsy at postoperative endoscopy, about 6 months after surgery. This clone has only one observation. Antigen: not known. Roughly 470 nanograms of biopsy DNA per sample underwent TCRB immunosequencing. TCRdb's table, derived via immunoSEQ multiplex PCR, lists solely in-frame clones and lacks some. Of about 3,000 clones detected, 75% to 90% appear once; the ten largest clones hold approximately 2%. The sequenced sample was ileal tissue. This TCR was sampled from an adult with Crohn's disease. This rearrangement joins TRBV6-4 to TRBJ2-7; D not certain. The CDR3 spells CASSDSMAQDSLTNEQYF. The CDR3 DNA is TGTGCCAGCAGTGACTCGATGGCCCAAGACTCGCTCACCAACGAGCAGTACTTC.